The entry below gives a single TCR beta chain sequence along with its context. CDR1 and CDR2 (germline): MDHEN, SYDVKM. The V and J ends lost 5 bases and 3 bases respectively, with 23 bases between them. This CDR3 has 17 residues. A TCRbeta library incorporating unique molecular identifiers was prepared. TCRdb fed the PCR reads into MiXCR, producing one record per CDR3 protein. The sample consists of some 400,000 distinct CDR3 sequences, around 20% of them appearing once. This specimen belongs to a study of T-cell reconstitution after alpha-beta-depleted transplantation in children. The sample in question was PBMCs from the stem cell graft donor, obtained from the stem cell graft. The chain recombines TRBV28 with TRBJ2-7; TRBD2 is a possible D gene (6 bases). The TCR comes from a human donor who donated a stem cell graft to a child with acute myeloid leukemia. CDR3 in amino acids: CASSTPGVSTFHYEQYF. CDR3 bases: TGTGCCAGCAGTACCCCGGGAGTATCAACCTTCCACTACGAGCAGTACTTC.